Presented here are 14 T cell receptor beta chains from one specimen sequenced in a study of spatial heterogeneity in lung cancer. TCRdb redid the calling of the 5' RACE reads with MiXCR, one entry per CDR3 protein. The table includes just under 95,000 distinct CDR3 sequences, approximately 12% detected once. This sample's time point: sample taken at primary tumor resection. Whole RNA, which was extracted from tumor, nontumor lung tissue or frozen PBMC, was sequenced without any cell sorting. This sample comprised PBMCs, obtained at surgery. All receptors derive from a male donor with early-stage non-small cell lung cancer.

The chain recombines TRBV10-3 with TRBJ1-6; D gene uncertain. The CDR3 runs to 14 residues. Germline assignment: CDR1 ENHRY and CDR2 SYGVKD. V dropped 5 bases and J dropped 7 bases, with 12 bases sitting between them. Here the CDR3 reads CAISLDPSNSPLHF. The CDR3, as DNA: TGTGCCATCAGTCTTGATCCCTCCAATTCACCCCTCCACTTT.

The rearrangement uses TRBV28 and TRBJ2-3; 9 nucleotides match TRBD1. The CDR3 runs 15 residues. In germline, CDR1 is MDHEN, CDR2 SYDVKM. V lost 3 bases, J lost 2 bases, and 3 bases stayed unmatched. CDR3 amino acids: CASSLRQGVTDTQYF. As DNA, the CDR3 is TGTGCCAGCAGTTTGCGACAGGGGGTCACAGATACGCAGTATTTT. The full variable domain, its missing parts supplied by reference TRBV28 and TRBJ2-3, is DVKVTQSSRYLVKRTGEKVFLECVQDMDHENMFWYRQDPGLGLRLIYFSYDVKMKEKGDIPEGYSVSREKKERFSLILESASTNQTSMYLCASSLRQGVTDTQYFGPGTRLTVL.

The chain uses TRBV28 and TRBJ2-7, with D perhaps TRBD1 (6 bases). Germline V CDR1 and CDR2: MDHEN, SYDVKM. V lost 2 bases and J 3 bases, leaving 11 bases between the germline ends. This CDR3 comprises 14 residues. CDR3 in amino acids: CASSLHREDYEQYF. The CDR3 bases are TGTGCCAGCAGTTTACACAGGGAAGACTACGAGCAGTACTTC. Combining the CDR3 with reference TRBV28 and TRBJ2-7 gives the whole variable domain DVKVTQSSRYLVKRTGEKVFLECVQDMDHENMFWYRQDPGLGLRLIYFSYDVKMKEKGDIPEGYSVSREKKERFSLILESASTNQTSMYLCASSLHREDYEQYFGPGTRLTVT.

This chain connects TRBV11-2 to TRBJ2-3, with TRBD1 identical over 10 bases. CDR3 size: 16 residues. Germline V gene data show CDR1 as SGHAT and CDR2 as FQNNGV. V trimming: 5 bases; J trimming: 7 bases; junction bases outside the gene matches: 12. The CDR3: CASSPRKDRGQNTQYF. The CDR3 DNA sequence: TGTGCCAGCAGCCCGCGGAAAGACAGGGGGCAGAATACGCAGTATTTT. Full variable domain (outside the CDR3, taken from reference TRBV11-2 and TRBJ2-3): EAGVAQSPRYKIIEKRQSVAFWCNPISGHATLYWYQQILGQGPKLLIQFQNNGVVDDSQLPKDRFSAERLKGVDSTLKIQPAKLEDSAVYLCASSPRKDRGQNTQYFGPGTRLTVL.

J is TRBJ2-3 and V is TRBV12-3 or TRBV12-4, with TRBD2 as a possible D gene (6 bases). Deletions cut 6 bases from V and 8 bases from J, with 18 bases between. The CDR3 contains 14 residues. The CDR3, as DNA: TGTGCCAGCAGCCCCGGGACGGGGGTTCTTACGCAGTATTTT. Protein sequence: CASSPGTGVLTQYF.

The chain employs TRBV23-1 and TRBJ2-1; 7 bases align to TRBD1. TRBV23-1 is marked as an open reading frame, function uncertain. V trimming: 3 bases; J trimming: 3 bases; junction bases outside the gene matches: 11. The length of the CDR3 is 17 residues. In nucleotides, the CDR3 is TGCGCCAGCAGTCACCGTGACAGGGTCAGGGGCTACAATGAGCAGTTCTTC. Translation: CASSHRDRVRGYNEQFF.

V is TRBV12-3 or TRBV12-4 and J is TRBJ1-2; D gene unclear. The CDR3 runs 13 residues. The V and J ends lost 3 bases and 2 bases respectively, with 7 bases between them. CDR3 loop: CASSLAGNYGYTF. The CDR3 nucleotides read TGTGCCAGCAGTTTGGCTGGGAACTATGGCTACACCTTC.

The chain recombines TRBV14 with TRBJ2-7, with TRBD2 as a possible D gene (6 bases). V lost 3 bases and J 5 bases, leaving 14 bases between the germline ends. The CDR3 has 14 residues. In germline, CDR1 is SGHDN, CDR2 FVKESK. The CDR3 nucleotides are TGTGCCAGCAGCCACCGGAGGGCTGCTAACGAGCAGTACTTC. Protein: CASSHRRAANEQYF.

This clonotype was seen more than once but under ten times. The gene calls are TRBV29-1 and TRBJ2-2; D tentatively reads TRBD1 or TRBD2 (6 bases each). Looked up from germline, CDR1 is SQVTM and CDR2 is ANQGSEA. V lost 4 bases, J lost 3 bases, and 12 bases lay in between. The CDR3 sequence is 14 residues long. This CDR3 reads CSVVTGGHTGELFF. Written as DNA, the CDR3 is TGCAGCGTTGTGACCGGGGGCCACACCGGGGAGCTGTTTTTT.

This sequence joins TRBV28 and TRBJ2-5; 9 positions agree with TRBD2. CDR1 and CDR2 (germline): MDHEN, SYDVKM. The trim removed 2 bases at V and 1 base at J, leaving 2 bases unmatched. There are 15 residues in the CDR3. This CDR3 reads CASSLAGGTQETQYF. In DNA, the CDR3 is TGTGCCAGCAGTTTAGCGGGGGGGACCCAAGAGACCCAGTACTTC.

This clonotype has only a few counts. CDR3 residues: CASSFTGGRNTEAFF. CDR3 bases: TGTGCCAGCAGTTTTACAGGGGGCAGAAACACTGAAGCTTTCTTT. The chain couples TRBV12-3 or TRBV12-4 to TRBJ1-1, with TRBD1 matching over 9 bases. CDR3 length equals 15 residues. J was trimmed by 2 bases and V by 3 bases; bases with no gene match: 4.

The CDR3 is CASSPLAGGGTDTQYF. DNA of the CDR3: TGTGCCAGCAGCCCCCTAGCGGGAGGGGGCACAGATACGCAGTATTTT. The chain joins TRBV7-2 to TRBJ2-3, with 12 bases identical to TRBD2. The J segment lost 1 base and the V segment lost 5 bases, leaving 4 bases of the junction unmatched. The CDR3 totals 16 residues. Germline-derived CDR1 and CDR2 are SGHTA and FQGNSA.

CDR3 loop: CSAVSGGADYGYTF. DNA of the CDR3: TGCAGCGCCGTCTCGGGGGGCGCGGACTATGGCTACACCTTC. The gene calls are TRBV29-1 and TRBJ1-2, with D maybe TRBD1 (6 bases). Trimming pared 7 bases from V and 3 bases from J, leaving 18 bases between. Germline CDR1 reads SQVTM; CDR2 reads ANQGSEA. The CDR3 spans 14 residues.

The chain employs TRBV7-9 and TRBJ1-6, with D hard to call. Germline V CDR1 and CDR2: SEHNR, FQNEAQ (reference sequence). V lost 3 bases to trimming and J lost 6 bases, with 15 bases between them. The CDR3 has 16 residues. CDR3 sequence: CASSFPPVSSNSPLHF. The CDR3 DNA reads TGTGCCAGCAGCTTCCCCCCAGTGTCAAGTAATTCACCCCTCCACTTT. Full variable domain (missing parts from reference TRBV7-9 and TRBJ1-6): DTGVSQNPRHKITKRGQNVTFRCDPISEHNRLYWYRQTLGQGPEFLTYFQNEAQLEKSRLLSDRFSAERPKGSFSTLEIQRTEQGDSAMYLCASSFPPVSSNSPLHFGNGTRLTVT.